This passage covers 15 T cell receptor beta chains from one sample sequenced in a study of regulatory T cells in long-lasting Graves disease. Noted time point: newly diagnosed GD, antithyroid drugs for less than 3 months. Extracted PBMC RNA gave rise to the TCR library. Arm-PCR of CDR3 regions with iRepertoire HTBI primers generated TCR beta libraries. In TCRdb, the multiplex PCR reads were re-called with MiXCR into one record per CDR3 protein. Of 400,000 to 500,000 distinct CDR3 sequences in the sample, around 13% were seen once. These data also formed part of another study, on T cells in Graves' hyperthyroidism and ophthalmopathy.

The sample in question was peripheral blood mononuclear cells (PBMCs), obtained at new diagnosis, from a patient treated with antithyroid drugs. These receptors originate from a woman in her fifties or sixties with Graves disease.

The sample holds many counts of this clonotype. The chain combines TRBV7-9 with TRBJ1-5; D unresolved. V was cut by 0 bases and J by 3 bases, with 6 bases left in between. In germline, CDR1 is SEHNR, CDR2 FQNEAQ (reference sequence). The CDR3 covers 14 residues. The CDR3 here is CASSLAGDNQPQHF. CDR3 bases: TGTGCCAGCAGCTTAGCAGGCGACAATCAGCCCCAGCATTTT.

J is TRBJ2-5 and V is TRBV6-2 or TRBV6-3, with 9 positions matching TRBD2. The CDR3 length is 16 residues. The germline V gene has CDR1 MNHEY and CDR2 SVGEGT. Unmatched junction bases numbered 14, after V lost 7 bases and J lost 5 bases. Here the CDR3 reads CASTQGLAEPRETQYF. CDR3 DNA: TGTGCCAGCACCCAGGGACTAGCAGAACCCAGGGAGACCCAGTACTTC.

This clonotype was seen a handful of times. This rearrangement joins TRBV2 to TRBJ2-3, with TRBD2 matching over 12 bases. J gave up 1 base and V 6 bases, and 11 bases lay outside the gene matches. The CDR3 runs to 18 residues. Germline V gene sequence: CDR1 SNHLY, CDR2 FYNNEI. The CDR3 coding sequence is TGTGCCAGCAGAGCGGGACTAGCGGGTCGAAGGGGCACAGATACGCAGTATTTT. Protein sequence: CASRAGLAGRRGTDTQYF.

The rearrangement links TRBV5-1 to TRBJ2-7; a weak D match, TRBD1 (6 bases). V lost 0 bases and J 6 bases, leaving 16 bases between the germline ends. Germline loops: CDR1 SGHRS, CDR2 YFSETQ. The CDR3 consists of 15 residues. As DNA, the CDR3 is TGCGCCAGCAGCTTGGATGGGGGCCCCTCAGGCGAGCAGTACTTC. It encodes CASSLDGGPSGEQYF.

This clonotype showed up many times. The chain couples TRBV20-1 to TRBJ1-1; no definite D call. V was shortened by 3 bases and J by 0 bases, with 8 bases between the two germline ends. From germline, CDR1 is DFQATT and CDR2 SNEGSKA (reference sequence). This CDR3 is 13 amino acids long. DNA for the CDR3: TGCAGTGCTAGTAGCACAGTGAACACTGAAGCTTTCTTT. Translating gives CSASSTVNTEAFF.

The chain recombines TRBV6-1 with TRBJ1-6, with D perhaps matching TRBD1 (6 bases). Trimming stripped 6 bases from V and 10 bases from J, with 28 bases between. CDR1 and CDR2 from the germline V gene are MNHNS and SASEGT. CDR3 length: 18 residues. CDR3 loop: CASRSTLTTGTVGSPLHF. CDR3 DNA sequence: TGTGCCAGCAGGTCAACACTAACGACAGGCACAGTGGGGTCACCCCTCCACTTT.

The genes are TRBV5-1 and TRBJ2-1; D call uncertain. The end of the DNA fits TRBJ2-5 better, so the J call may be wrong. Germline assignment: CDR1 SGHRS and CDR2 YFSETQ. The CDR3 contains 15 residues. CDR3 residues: CASSLVGKLQETQYF. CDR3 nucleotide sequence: TGCGCCAGCAGCTTGGTAGGGAAACTCCAAGAGACCCAGTACTTC.

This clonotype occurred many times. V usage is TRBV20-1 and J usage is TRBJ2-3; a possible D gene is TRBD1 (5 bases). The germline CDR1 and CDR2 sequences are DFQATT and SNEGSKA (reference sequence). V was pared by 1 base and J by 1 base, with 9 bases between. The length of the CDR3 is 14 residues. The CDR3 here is CSARGQSGTDTQYF. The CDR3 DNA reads TGCAGTGCTAGAGGACAGTCGGGCACAGATACGCAGTATTTT.

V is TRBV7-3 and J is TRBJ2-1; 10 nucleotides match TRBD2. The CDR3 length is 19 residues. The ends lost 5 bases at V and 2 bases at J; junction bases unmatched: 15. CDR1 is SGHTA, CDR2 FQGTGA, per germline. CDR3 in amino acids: CASSSRRRDSGGTYNEQFF. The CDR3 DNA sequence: TGTGCCAGCAGCAGCCGGCGGCGGGATAGCGGGGGGACCTACAATGAGCAGTTCTTC.

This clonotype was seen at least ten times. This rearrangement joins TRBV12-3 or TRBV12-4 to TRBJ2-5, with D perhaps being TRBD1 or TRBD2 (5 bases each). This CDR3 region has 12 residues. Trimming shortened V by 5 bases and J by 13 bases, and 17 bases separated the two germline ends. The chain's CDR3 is CASSHILGTAYF. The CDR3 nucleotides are TGTGCCAGCAGTCATATCTTGGGGACCGCGTACTTC.

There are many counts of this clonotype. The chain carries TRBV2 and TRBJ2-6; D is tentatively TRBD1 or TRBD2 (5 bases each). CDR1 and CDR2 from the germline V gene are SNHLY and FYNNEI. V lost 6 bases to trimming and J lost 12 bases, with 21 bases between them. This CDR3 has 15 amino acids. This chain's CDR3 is CASSRKGTAQVVLTF. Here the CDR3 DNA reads TGTGCCAGCAGCAGAAAAGGGACGGCCCAGGTCGTCCTGACTTTC.

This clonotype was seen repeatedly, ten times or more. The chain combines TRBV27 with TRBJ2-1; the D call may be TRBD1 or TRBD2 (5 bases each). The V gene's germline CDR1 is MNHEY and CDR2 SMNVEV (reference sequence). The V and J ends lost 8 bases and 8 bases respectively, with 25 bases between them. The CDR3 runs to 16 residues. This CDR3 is CASQSNSRGIPHEQFF. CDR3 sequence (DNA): TGTGCCAGCCAGTCGAACTCTCGGGGCATTCCCCATGAGCAGTTCTTC.

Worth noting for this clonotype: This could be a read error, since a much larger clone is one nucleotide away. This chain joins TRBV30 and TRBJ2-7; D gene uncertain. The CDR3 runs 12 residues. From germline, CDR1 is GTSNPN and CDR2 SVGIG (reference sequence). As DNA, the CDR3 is TGTGCCTGGAGTGCTCAACCTTACGAGCAGCACTTC. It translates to CAWSAQPYEQHF.

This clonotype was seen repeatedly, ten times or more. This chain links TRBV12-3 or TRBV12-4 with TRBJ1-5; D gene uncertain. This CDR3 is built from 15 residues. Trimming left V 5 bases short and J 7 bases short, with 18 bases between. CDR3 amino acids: CASSQLRPKGQPQHF. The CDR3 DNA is TGTGCCAGCAGTCAGCTCCGTCCCAAAGGGCAGCCCCAGCATTTT.

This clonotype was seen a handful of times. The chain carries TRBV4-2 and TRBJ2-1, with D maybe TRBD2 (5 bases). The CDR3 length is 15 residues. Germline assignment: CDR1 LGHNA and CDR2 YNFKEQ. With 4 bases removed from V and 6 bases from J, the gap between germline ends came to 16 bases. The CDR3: CASSRFGELVNEQFF. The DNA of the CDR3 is TGTGCCAGCAGCCGTTTCGGGGAGCTAGTCAATGAGCAGTTCTTC.